Shown below are 11 T cell receptor beta chains from a single sample sequenced in a study of OX40 agonist ivuxolimab in advanced cancers. TCRdb keeps only in-frame clones here, not all; method: immunoSEQ multiplex PCR. The sample lists about 53,000 clones; less than 85% were seen once. The starting material was CD4+ or CD8+ T cells sorted from blood, obtained in a trial of the OX40 agonist ivuxolimab. The origin of the receptors is an adult with an advanced solid tumor such as melanoma, head and neck, liver or kidney cancer.

The gene calls are TRBV6-1 and TRBJ1-3; no definite D call. V was clipped by 2 bases and J by 0 bases, with 17 bases between them. Germline V gene lookup returns CDR1 MNHNS and CDR2 SASEGT. CDR3 length: 18 residues. The CDR3 nucleotides read TGTGCCAGCAGTGAATTGGCCCCCCCGGCTCCCTCTGGAAACACCATATATTTT. It yields the protein CASSELAPPAPSGNTIYF.

This chain links TRBV28 with TRBJ2-5; D is possibly TRBD1 (7 bases). This CDR3 is 16 amino acids long. Germline values: CDR1 MDHEN, CDR2 SYDVKM. The germline V and J ends were trimmed by 6 bases and 1 base, with 18 bases remaining between them. CDR3 amino acids: CASSLRQGGVQETQYF. The CDR3 DNA is TGTGCCAGCAGCCTTAGACAGGGAGGAGTCCAAGAGACCCAGTACTTC.

The V and J genes are TRBV6-5 and TRBJ2-7, with a possible D match to TRBD2 (5 bases). Germline V gene data show CDR1 as MNHEY and CDR2 as SVGAGI. The CDR3 runs 15 residues. With 5 bases removed from V and 3 bases from J, the gap between germline ends came to 17 bases. The CDR3 sequence: CASSAPRKGGYEQYF. The CDR3 DNA sequence: TGTGCCAGCAGTGCCCCTAGAAAAGGAGGCTACGAGCAGTACTTC.

The chain combines TRBV30 with TRBJ2-5; the D gene is possibly TRBD2 (5 bases). V was clipped by 5 bases and J by 2 bases, with 12 bases between them. This CDR3 spans 13 amino acids. Per the germline V gene, CDR1 is GTSNPN and CDR2 is SVGIG (reference sequence). CDR3 nucleotide sequence: TGTGCCTGGGCGGGCGCGTCACAAGAGACCCAGTACTTC. As protein: CAWAGASQETQYF.

The gene calls are TRBV11-2 and TRBJ2-7; D is perhaps TRBD1 (5 bases). Germline lookup yields CDR1 SGHAT and CDR2 FQNNGV. CDR3 length: 15 residues. The V gene lost 4 bases and the J gene lost 2 bases, with 15 bases spanning the gap. For the CDR3, the DNA is TGTGCCAGCAGCTCGAGGACACAGGCCGCCTACGAGCAGTACTTC. Protein sequence: CASSSRTQAAYEQYF.

The rearrangement joins TRBV5-1 to TRBJ2-7; weak D call: TRBD2 (7 bases). V dropped 5 bases and J dropped 3 bases, with 18 bases sitting between them. The germline V gene has CDR1 SGHRS and CDR2 YFSETQ. This CDR3 spans 15 amino acids. The chain's CDR3 is CASSRGGGPFYEQYF. The CDR3 bases are TGCGCCAGCAGTCGAGGGGGGGGACCCTTCTACGAGCAGTACTTC.

This clone appeared a single time. This chain uses TRBV2 with TRBJ2-2; 10 bases agree with TRBD2. Germline loops: CDR1 SNHLY, CDR2 FYNNEI. The CDR3 length is 15 residues. With 4 bases clipped from V and 6 bases from J, the junction kept 5 bases outside the gene matches. The CDR3 DNA reads as TGTGCCAGCAGTGTGCAGCGGGAGGGCCCCGGGGAGCTGTTTTTT. Its protein is CASSVQREGPGELFF.

The count of this clone is one. J is TRBJ1-2 and V is TRBV27, with a weak D call TRBD1 (5 bases). The CDR3 extends over 18 amino acids. V lost 6 bases and J 2 bases, leaving 25 bases between the germline ends. Germline values: CDR1 MNHEY, CDR2 SMNVEV (reference sequence). CDR3 nucleotides: TGTGCCAGCAGCCAATCACCTCGGAGAGGGGCCTTAAACTATGGCTACACCTTC. The encoded protein is CASSQSPRRGALNYGYTF.

The chain employs TRBV7-9 and TRBJ2-5, with 7 bases matching TRBD1. V lost 1 base to trimming and J lost 1 base; unmatched junction nucleotides: 6. CDR1 and CDR2 (germline): SEHNR, FQNEAQ (reference sequence). CDR3 length equals 16 residues. Written as DNA, the CDR3 is TGTGCCAGCAGCTTAGGGTCAGGGGGTGTCCAAGAGACCCAGTACTTC. It specifies CASSLGSGGVQETQYF.

The rearrangement joins TRBV18 to TRBJ1-1; D uncertain. Germline V gene data show CDR1 as KGHSH and CDR2 as LQKENI. V lost 0 bases and J lost 10, with 15 bases in between. The CDR3 length is 14 residues. CDR3 nucleotide sequence: TGTGCCAGCTCACCACCGGTGTCGGCAGGAGCAGCTTTCTTT. Its protein product is CASSPPVSAGAAFF. Full variable domain (outside the CDR3, taken from reference TRBV18 and TRBJ1-1): NAGVMQNPRHLVRRRGQEARLRCSPMKGHSHVYWYRQLPEEGLKFMVYLQKENIIDESGMPKERFSAEFPKEGPSILRIQQVVRGDSAAYFCASSPPVSAGAAFFGQGTRLTVV.

This chain connects TRBV9 to TRBJ2-1; D ambiguous. The CDR3 totals 13 residues. The germline V and J ends were trimmed by 0 bases and 9 bases, with 10 bases remaining between them. CDR1 and CDR2 (germline): SGDLS, YYNGEE. CDR3 in DNA: TGTGCCAGCAGCGTAGCTTCGGCTAGTGAGCAGTTCTTC. This sequence encodes CASSVASASEQFF.